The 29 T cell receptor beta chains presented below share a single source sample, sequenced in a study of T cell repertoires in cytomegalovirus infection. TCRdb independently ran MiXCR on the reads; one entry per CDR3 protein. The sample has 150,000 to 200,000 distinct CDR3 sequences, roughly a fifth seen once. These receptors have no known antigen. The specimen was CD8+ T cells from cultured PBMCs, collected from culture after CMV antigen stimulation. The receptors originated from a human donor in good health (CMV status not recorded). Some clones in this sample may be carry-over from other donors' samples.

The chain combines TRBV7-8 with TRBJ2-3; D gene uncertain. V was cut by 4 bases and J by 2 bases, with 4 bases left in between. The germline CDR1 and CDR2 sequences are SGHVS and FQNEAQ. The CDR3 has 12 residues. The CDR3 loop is CASSSPTDTQYF. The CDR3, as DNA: TGTGCCAGCAGCTCCCCCACAGATACGCAGTATTTT.

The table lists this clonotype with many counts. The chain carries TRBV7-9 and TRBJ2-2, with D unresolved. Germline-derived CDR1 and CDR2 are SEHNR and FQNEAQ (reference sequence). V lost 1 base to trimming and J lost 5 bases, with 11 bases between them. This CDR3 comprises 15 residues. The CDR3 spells CASSLGMTGTGELFF. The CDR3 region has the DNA TGTGCCAGCAGCTTAGGGATGACCGGGACCGGGGAGCTGTTTTTT.

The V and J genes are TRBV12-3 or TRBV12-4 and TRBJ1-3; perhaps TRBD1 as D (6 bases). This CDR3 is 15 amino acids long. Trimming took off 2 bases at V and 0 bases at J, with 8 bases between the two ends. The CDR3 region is CASSLRGFSGNTIYF. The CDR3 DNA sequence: TGTGCCAGCAGTTTAAGGGGGTTCTCTGGAAACACCATATATTTT.

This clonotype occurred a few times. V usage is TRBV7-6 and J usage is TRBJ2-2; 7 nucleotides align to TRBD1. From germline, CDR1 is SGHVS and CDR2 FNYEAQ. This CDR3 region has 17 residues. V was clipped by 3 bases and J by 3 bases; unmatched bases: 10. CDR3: CASSFLTGTDYTGELFF. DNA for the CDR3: TGTGCCAGCAGCTTTCTGACCGGGACAGACTACACCGGGGAGCTGTTTTTT.

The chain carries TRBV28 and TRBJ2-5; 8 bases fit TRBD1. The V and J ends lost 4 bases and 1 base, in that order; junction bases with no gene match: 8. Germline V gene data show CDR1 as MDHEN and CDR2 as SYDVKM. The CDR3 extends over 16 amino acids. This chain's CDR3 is CASSYPSGQAQETQYF. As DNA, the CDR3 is TGTGCCAGCAGTTACCCCTCGGGACAGGCCCAAGAGACCCAGTACTTC.

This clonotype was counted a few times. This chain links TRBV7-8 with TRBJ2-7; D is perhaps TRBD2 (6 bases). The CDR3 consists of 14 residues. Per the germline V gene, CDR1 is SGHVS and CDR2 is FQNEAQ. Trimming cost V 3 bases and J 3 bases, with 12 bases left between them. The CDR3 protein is CASSLGGGFYEQYF. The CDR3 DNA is TGTGCCAGCAGCTTGGGGGGAGGCTTCTACGAGCAGTACTTC.

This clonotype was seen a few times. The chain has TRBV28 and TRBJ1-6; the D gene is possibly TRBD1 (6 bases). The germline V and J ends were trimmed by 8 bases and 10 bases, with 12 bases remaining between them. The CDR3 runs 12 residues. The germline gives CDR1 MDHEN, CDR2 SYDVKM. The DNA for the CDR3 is TGTGCCAGCCTAGGGGGTAAATCACCCCTCCACTTT. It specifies CASLGGKSPLHF.

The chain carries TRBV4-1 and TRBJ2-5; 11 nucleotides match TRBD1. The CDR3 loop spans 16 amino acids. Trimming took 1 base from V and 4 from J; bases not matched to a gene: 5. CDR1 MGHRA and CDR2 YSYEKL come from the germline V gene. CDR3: CASSQVSGQGAETQYF. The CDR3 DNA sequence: TGCGCCAGCAGCCAAGTTTCAGGACAGGGGGCAGAGACCCAGTACTTC.

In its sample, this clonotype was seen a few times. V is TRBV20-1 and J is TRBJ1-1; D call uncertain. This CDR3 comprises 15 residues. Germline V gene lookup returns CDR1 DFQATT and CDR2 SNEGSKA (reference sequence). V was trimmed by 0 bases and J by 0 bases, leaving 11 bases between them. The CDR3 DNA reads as TGCAGTGCTAGAGATCCCCAAGCCTTGAACACTGAAGCTTTCTTT. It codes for CSARDPQALNTEAFF.

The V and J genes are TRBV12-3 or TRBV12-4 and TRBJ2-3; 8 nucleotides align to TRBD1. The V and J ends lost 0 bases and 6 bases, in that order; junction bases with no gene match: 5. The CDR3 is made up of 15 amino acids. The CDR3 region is CASSLAWTGIDTQYF. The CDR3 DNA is TGTGCCAGCAGTTTAGCCTGGACAGGGATCGATACGCAGTATTTT.

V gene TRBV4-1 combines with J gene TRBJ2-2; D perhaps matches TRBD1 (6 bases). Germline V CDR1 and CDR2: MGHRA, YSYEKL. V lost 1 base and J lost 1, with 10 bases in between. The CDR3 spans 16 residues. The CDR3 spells CASSQAGVQNTGELFF. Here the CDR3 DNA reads TGCGCCAGCAGCCAAGCAGGGGTCCAGAACACCGGGGAGCTGTTTTTT.

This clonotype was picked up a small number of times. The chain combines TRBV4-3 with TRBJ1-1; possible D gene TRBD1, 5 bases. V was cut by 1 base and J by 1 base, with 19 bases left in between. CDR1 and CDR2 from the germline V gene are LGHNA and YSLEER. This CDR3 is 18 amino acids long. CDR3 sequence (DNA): TGCGCCAGCAGCCAAGCGGGGGGTCTGGGGGAAGGGAACACTGAAGCTTTCTTT. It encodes CASSQAGGLGEGNTEAFF.

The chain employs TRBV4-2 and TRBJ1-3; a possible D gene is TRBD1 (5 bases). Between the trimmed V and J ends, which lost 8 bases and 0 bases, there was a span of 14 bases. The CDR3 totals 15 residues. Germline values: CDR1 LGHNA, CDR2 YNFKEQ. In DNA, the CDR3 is TGTGCCAGCGTACGGACCGGGGCCTCTGGAAACACCATATATTTT. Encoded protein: CASVRTGASGNTIYF.

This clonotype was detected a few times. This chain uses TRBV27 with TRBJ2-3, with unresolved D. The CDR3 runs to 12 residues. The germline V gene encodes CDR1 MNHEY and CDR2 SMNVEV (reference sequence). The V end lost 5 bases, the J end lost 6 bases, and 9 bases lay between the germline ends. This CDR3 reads CASSPYKDTQYF. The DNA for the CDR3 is TGTGCCAGCAGTCCTTACAAGGATACGCAGTATTTT.

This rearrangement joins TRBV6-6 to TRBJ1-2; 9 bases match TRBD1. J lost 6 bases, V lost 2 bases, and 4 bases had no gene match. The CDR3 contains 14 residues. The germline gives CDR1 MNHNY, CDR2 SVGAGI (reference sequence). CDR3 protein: CASSYPGQGNGYTF. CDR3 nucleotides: TGTGCCAGCAGTTACCCGGGACAGGGTAATGGCTACACCTTC.

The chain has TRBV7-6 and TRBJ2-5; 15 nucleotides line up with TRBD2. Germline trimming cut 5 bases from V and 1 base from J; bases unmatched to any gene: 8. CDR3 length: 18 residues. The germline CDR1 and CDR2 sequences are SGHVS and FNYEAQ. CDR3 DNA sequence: TGTGCCAGCAGCCTCCGGACTAGCGGGGGGGCCTTCCAAGAGACCCAGTACTTC. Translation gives CASSLRTSGGAFQETQYF.

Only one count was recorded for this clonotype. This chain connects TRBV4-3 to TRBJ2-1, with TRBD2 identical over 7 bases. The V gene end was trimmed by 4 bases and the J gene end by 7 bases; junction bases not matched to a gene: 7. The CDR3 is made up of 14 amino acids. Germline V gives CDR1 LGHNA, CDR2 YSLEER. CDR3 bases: TGCGCCAGCAGCCCCTGGGGGGGTGGGAATGAGCAGTTCTTC. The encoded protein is CASSPWGGGNEQFF.

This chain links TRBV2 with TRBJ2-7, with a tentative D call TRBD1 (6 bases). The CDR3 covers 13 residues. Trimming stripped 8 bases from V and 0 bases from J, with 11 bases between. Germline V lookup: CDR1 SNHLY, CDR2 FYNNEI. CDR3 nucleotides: TGTGCCAGCGCTAACAGGGTCTCCTACGAGCAGTACTTC. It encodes CASANRVSYEQYF.

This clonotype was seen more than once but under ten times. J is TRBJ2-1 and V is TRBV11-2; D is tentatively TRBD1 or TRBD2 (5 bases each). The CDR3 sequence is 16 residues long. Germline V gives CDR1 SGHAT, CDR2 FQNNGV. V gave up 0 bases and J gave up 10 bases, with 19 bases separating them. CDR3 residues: CASSLELQGEGKEQFF. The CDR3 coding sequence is TGTGCCAGCAGCTTAGAACTCCAGGGAGAAGGCAAGGAGCAGTTCTTC.

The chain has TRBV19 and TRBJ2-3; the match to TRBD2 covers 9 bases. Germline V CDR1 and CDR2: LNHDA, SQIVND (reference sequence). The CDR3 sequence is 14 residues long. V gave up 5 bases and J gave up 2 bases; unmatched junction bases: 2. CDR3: CASSLAGATDTQYF. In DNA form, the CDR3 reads TGTGCCAGTAGTTTAGCGGGGGCCACAGATACGCAGTATTTT. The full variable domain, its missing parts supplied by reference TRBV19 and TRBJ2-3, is DGGITQSPKYLFRKEGQNVTLSCEQNLNHDAMYWYRQDPGQGLRLIYYSQIVNDFQKGDIAEGYSVSREKKESFPLTVTSAQKNPTAFYLCASSLAGATDTQYFGPGTRLTVL.

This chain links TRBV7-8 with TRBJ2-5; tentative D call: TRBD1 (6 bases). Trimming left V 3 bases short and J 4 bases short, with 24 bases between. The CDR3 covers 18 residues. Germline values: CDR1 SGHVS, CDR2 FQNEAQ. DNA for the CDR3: TGTGCCAGCAGCTTGAGGCCTTTGCCATTCTTACAGGGAGAGACCCAGTACTTC. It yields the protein CASSLRPLPFLQGETQYF.

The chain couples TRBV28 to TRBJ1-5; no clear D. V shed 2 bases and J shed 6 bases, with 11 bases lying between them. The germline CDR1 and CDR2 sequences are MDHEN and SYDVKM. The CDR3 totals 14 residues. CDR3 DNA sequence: TGTGCCAGCAGTTTAAGCGAGGGAGCTCAGCCCCAGCATTTT. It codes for CASSLSEGAQPQHF.

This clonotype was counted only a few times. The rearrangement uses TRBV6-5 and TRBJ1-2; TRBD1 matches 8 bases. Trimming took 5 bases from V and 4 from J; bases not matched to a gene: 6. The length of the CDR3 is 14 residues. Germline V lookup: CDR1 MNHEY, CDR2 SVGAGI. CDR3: CASSQQGDGYGYTF. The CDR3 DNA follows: TGTGCCAGCAGTCAACAGGGGGATGGCTATGGCTACACCTTC.

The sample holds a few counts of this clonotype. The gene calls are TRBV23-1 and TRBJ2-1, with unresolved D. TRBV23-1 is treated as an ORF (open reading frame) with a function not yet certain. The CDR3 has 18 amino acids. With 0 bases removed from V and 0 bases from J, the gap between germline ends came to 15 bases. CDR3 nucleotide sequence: TGCGCCAGCAGTCAATCTCGCTATAGCCTTTACTCCTACAATGAGCAGTTCTTC. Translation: CASSQSRYSLYSYNEQFF.

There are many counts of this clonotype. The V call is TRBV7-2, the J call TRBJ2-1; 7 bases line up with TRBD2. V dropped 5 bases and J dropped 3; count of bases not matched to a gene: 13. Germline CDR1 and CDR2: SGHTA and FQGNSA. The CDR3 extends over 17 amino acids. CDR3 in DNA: TGTGCCAGCAGCCCGAGGGCCGGACTAGAGGGCTACAATGAGCAGTTCTTC. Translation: CASSPRAGLEGYNEQFF.

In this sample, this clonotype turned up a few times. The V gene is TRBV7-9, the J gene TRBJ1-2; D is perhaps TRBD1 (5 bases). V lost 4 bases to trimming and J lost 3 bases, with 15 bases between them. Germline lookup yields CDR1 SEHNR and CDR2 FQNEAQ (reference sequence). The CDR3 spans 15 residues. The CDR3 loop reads CASSSRDTRDYGYTF. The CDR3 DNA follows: TGTGCCAGCAGCTCCAGGGATACTCGCGACTATGGCTACACCTTC.

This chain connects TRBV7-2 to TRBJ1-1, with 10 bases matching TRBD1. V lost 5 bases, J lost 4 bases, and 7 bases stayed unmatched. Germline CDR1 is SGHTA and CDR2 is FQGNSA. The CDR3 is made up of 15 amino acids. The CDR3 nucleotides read TGTGCCAGCAGCCCCTCCGGGACAGGGGCCACTGAAGCTTTCTTT. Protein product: CASSPSGTGATEAFF.

CDR3 nucleotide sequence: TGTGCCAGCAGTTTGGGCCCGGCTAACTATGGCTACACCTTC. Residues: CASSLGPANYGYTF. The chain employs TRBV12-3 or TRBV12-4 and TRBJ1-2, with D unclear. The CDR3 is made up of 14 amino acids. V gave up 3 bases and J gave up 0 bases, with 8 bases separating them.

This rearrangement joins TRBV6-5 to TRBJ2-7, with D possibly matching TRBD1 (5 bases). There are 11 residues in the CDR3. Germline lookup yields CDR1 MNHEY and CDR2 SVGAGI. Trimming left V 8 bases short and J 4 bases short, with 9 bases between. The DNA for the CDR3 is TGTGCCAGCGGCCAGGGTTACGAGCAGTACTTC. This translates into CASGQGYEQYF.